The 30 T cell receptor beta chains listed next were all sequenced from one sample in a study of T cell responses to AZD1222 COVID-19 vaccine. Produced via immunoSEQ multiplex PCR; TCRdb's table is partial and in-frame only. Among about 130,000 clones listed, 75% to 90% were seen once. Sample: peripheral blood, taken on day 0 of AZD1222 vaccination. These receptors originate from an adult in good health.

The chain has TRBV5-6 and TRBJ1-1; 8 bases line up with TRBD1. CDR3 length equals 16 residues. V lost 3 bases and J lost 2; bases outside the gene matches: 9. CDR1 and CDR2 from the germline V gene are SGHDT and YYEEEE. CDR3 loop: CASSSILDRDNTEAFF. DNA of the CDR3: TGTGCCAGCAGCTCTATATTGGACAGGGATAACACTGAAGCTTTCTTT. Variable domain in full (rest from reference TRBV5-6 and TRBJ1-1): DAGVTQSPTHLIKTRGQQVTLRCSPKSGHDTVSWYQQALGQGPQFIFQYYEEEERQRGNFPDRFSGHQFPNYSSELNVNALLLGDSALYLCASSSILDRDNTEAFFGQGTRLTVV.

The chain combines TRBV30 with TRBJ1-2; a weak D match, TRBD1 (5 bases). Germline lookup yields CDR1 GTSNPN and CDR2 SVGIG (reference sequence). V shed 1 base and J shed 4 bases, with 7 bases lying between them. The CDR3 length is 12 residues. The CDR3: CAWSEGSYGYTF. DNA for the CDR3: TGTGCCTGGAGTGAGGGGTCCTATGGCTACACCTTC.

The genes are TRBV3-1 (or the pseudogene TRBV3-2) and TRBJ1-2, with TRBD1 matching over 8 bases. The CDR3 loop spans 14 amino acids. The germline gives CDR1 LGHDT, CDR2 YNNKEL (reference sequence). J lost 6 bases, V lost 6 bases, and 9 bases had no gene match. The CDR3 here is CASRKQTGDHGYTF. For the CDR3, the DNA is TGTGCCAGCAGGAAACAGACAGGGGATCATGGCTACACCTTC.

The CDR3 sequence: CASSSNWGGLSYEQYF. In nucleotides, the CDR3 is TGCGCCAGCAGCTCGAATTGGGGGGGCCTCTCCTACGAGCAGTACTTC. J is TRBJ2-7 and V is TRBV4-1; a possible D gene is TRBD2 (7 bases). Trimming took 5 bases from V and 0 from J, leaving 17 bases between them. The CDR3 totals 16 residues. Germline CDR1 and CDR2: MGHRA and YSYEKL.

The J gene is TRBJ2-7, the V gene TRBV6-5, with TRBD2 matching over 8 bases. CDR3 length equals 15 residues. V was pared by 8 bases and J by 0 bases, with 9 bases of the junction left unmatched. Germline CDR1 and CDR2: MNHEY and SVGAGI. The CDR3 coding sequence is TGTGCCAGCGGTTTTGGCGGGGGGACCTCCTACGAGCAGTACTTC. It is translated as CASGFGGGTSYEQYF.

The V gene is TRBV3-1 (or the pseudogene TRBV3-2), the J gene TRBJ2-6; 8 nucleotides agree with TRBD1. The CDR3 length is 17 residues. In germline, CDR1 is LGHDT, CDR2 YNNKEL (reference sequence). With V trimmed by 7 bases and J by 0 bases, 8 bases remained unmatched. CDR3 sequence reads: CASTQGASLSGANVLTF. The CDR3 bases are TGTGCCAGCACCCAGGGGGCGAGCCTCTCTGGGGCCAACGTCCTGACTTTC.

The chain links TRBV27 to TRBJ2-7; TRBD1 agrees at 7 bases. Trimming took 3 bases from V and 3 from J; bases not matched to a gene: 8. The CDR3 has 15 residues. Germline V gene lookup returns CDR1 MNHEY and CDR2 SMNVEV (reference sequence). CDR3: CASSLKAGGSYEQYF. As DNA, the CDR3 is TGTGCCAGCAGTTTGAAGGCAGGGGGAAGCTACGAGCAGTACTTC.

The chain has TRBV30 and TRBJ1-1; tentative D call: TRBD1 (6 bases). Trimming left V 0 bases short and J 11 bases short, with 13 bases between. The germline V gene encodes CDR1 GTSNPN and CDR2 SVGIG (reference sequence). The CDR3 is 12 amino acids. In nucleotides, the CDR3 is TGTGCCTGGAGTGTACAGGGTCGTACGGCTTTCTTT. Translating gives CAWSVQGRTAFF.

The J gene is TRBJ1-1, the V gene TRBV4-1; no clear D gene. V dropped 5 bases and J dropped 5 bases, with 9 bases sitting between them. The CDR3 extends over 12 amino acids. Germline-derived CDR1 and CDR2 are MGHRA and YSYEKL. The CDR3 DNA reads TGCGCCAGCAGCTCGTCGGCGACTGAAGCTTTCTTT. Translating gives CASSSSATEAFF.

V is TRBV4-1 and J is TRBJ2-1, with D perhaps being TRBD1 or TRBD2 (5 bases each). Germline V lookup: CDR1 MGHRA, CDR2 YSYEKL. The CDR3 consists of 14 residues. V was clipped by 0 bases and J by 9 bases, with 12 bases between them. The CDR3 bases are TGCGCCAGCAGCCAAGATTGGGGGAACAGTGAGCAGTTCTTC. Amino acid sequence: CASSQDWGNSEQFF.

This chain uses TRBV28 with TRBJ1-2; D call uncertain. The CDR3 runs 11 residues. CDR1 is MDHEN and CDR2 is SYDVKM in the germline V gene. V was pared by 4 bases and J by 8 bases, with 8 bases between. CDR3 sequence reads: CASSSPRGYTF. As DNA, the CDR3 is TGTGCCAGCAGTTCCCCGAGGGGCTACACCTTC.

J is TRBJ1-4 and V is TRBV5-4, with 8 bases matching TRBD1. The CDR3 runs to 14 residues. Germline lookup yields CDR1 SGHNT and CDR2 YYREEE (reference sequence). V gave up 5 bases and J gave up 6 bases; unmatched junction bases: 6. The CDR3 reads CASRKQGVDEKLFF. Here the CDR3 DNA reads TGTGCCAGCAGGAAACAGGGGGTGGATGAAAAACTGTTTTTT. The variable domain in full, completed from reference TRBV5-4 and TRBJ1-4, reads ETGVTQSPTHLIKTRGQQVTLRCSSQSGHNTVSWYQQALGQGPQFIFQYYREEENGRGNFPPRFSGLQFPNYSSELNVNALELDDSALYLCASRKQGVDEKLFFGSGTQLSVL.

V usage is TRBV7-2 and J usage is TRBJ2-7, with 10 bases lining up with TRBD1. The CDR3 consists of 17 residues. V gave up 6 bases and J gave up 4 bases; unmatched junction bases: 15. Germline V CDR1 and CDR2: SGHTA, FQGNSA. CDR3 amino acids: CASSRTGGQRVPYEQYF. In DNA form, the CDR3 reads TGTGCCAGCAGTCGGACAGGGGGTCAACGGGTCCCTTACGAGCAGTACTTC.

This clone occurred once. The chain links TRBV5-1 to TRBJ1-1, with D tentatively TRBD1 (6 bases). CDR3 length: 13 amino acids. V dropped 2 bases and J dropped 5 bases, with 10 bases sitting between them. The germline CDR1 and CDR2 sequences are SGHRS and YFSETQ. CDR3 region: CASSLTGRTEAFF. For the CDR3, the DNA is TGCGCCAGCAGCTTAACAGGGAGAACTGAAGCTTTCTTT.

The chain joins TRBV7-8 to TRBJ1-2; no definite D call. Germline V gene data show CDR1 as SGHVS and CDR2 as FQNEAQ. There are 15 residues in the CDR3. The V end was cut by 1 base, the J end by 0 bases, with 9 bases between. The CDR3, as DNA: TGTGCCAGCAGCTTAGTCGGCAGAACTAACTATGGCTACACCTTC. This gives the protein CASSLVGRTNYGYTF.

The V gene is TRBV23-1, the J gene TRBJ1-1, with 8 bases matching TRBD1. TRBV23-1 is sorted into the ORF group, with uncertain function. V was pared by 4 bases and J by 10 bases, with 5 bases of the junction left unmatched. The CDR3 extends over 12 amino acids. CDR3 region: CASSLQGAGAFF. As DNA, the CDR3 is TGCGCCAGCAGTCTTCAGGGGGCTGGAGCTTTCTTT.

The chain combines TRBV19 with TRBJ1-1; D is perhaps TRBD1 (5 bases). The V end lost 1 base, the J end lost 6 bases, and 15 bases lay between the germline ends. Germline V lookup: CDR1 LNHDA, CDR2 SQIVND (reference sequence). The CDR3 length is 15 residues. CDR3 in DNA: TGTGCCAGTAGTATAGGGGGGTCGTTCGCGGCTGAAGCTTTCTTT. Translated: CASSIGGSFAAEAFF. The variable domain in full, completed from reference TRBV19 and TRBJ1-1, reads DGGITQSPKYLFRKEGQNVTLSCEQNLNHDAMYWYRQDPGQGLRLIYYSQIVNDFQKGDIAEGYSVSREKKESFPLTVTSAQKNPTAFYLCASSIGGSFAAEAFFGQGTRLTVV.

This rearrangement joins TRBV6-6 to TRBJ2-7; D is unresolved. The CDR3 has 14 residues. Between the trimmed V and J ends, which lost 4 bases and 4 bases, there was a span of 14 bases. CDR1 and CDR2 (germline): MNHNY, SVGAGI (reference sequence). This CDR3 is CASSSRPLMYEQYF. The DNA for the CDR3 is TGTGCCAGCAGTTCTCGACCCCTTATGTACGAGCAGTACTTC.

The CDR3 sequence is CASSPGTAQETQYF. CDR3 bases: TGTGCCAGCAGCCCCGGGACAGCCCAAGAGACCCAGTACTTC. The chain couples TRBV7-3 to TRBJ2-5; 7 bases match TRBD1. Germline loops: CDR1 SGHTA, CDR2 FQGTGA. V dropped 5 bases and J dropped 1; count of bases not matched to a gene: 4. The CDR3 has 14 residues.

Turning to this clone: Other DNA sequences within the sample encode an identical CDR3. V gene TRBV5-1 combines with J gene TRBJ1-1; D is unresolved. This CDR3 spans 12 amino acids. Trimming pared 2 bases from V and 2 bases from J, leaving 4 bases between. Germline V gene sequence: CDR1 SGHRS, CDR2 YFSETQ. The CDR3 DNA is TGCGCCAGCAGCTTCTCCAACACTGAAGCTTTCTTT. Protein sequence: CASSFSNTEAFF.

This chain uses TRBV9 with TRBJ2-1, with 12 bases fitting TRBD2. Germline trimming cut 4 bases from V and 5 bases from J; bases unmatched to any gene: 7. This CDR3 is 16 amino acids long. Germline values: CDR1 SGDLS, CDR2 YYNGEE. This CDR3 reads CASSPRLAGAHNEQFF. As DNA, the CDR3 is TGTGCCAGCAGCCCCCGACTAGCGGGGGCCCACAATGAGCAGTTCTTC.

The chain uses TRBV12-3 or TRBV12-4 and TRBJ1-1; D gene unclear. This CDR3 is 13 amino acids long. V lost 5 bases and J 4 bases, leaving 11 bases between the germline ends. CDR3 region: CASSPVQSTEAFF. The CDR3 bases are TGTGCCAGCAGTCCGGTTCAATCCACTGAAGCTTTCTTT.

This clone came up a few times. The gene calls are TRBV28 and TRBJ1-5, with TRBD1 as a possible D gene (5 bases). The CDR3 totals 15 residues. Germline CDR1 MDHEN, CDR2 SYDVKM. V lost 2 bases, J lost 6 bases, and 14 bases lay in between. In DNA form, the CDR3 reads TGTGCCAGCAGTTTAGGGGCAGGGCGGATTCAGCCCCAGCATTTT. Amino acids: CASSLGAGRIQPQHF.

V and J are TRBV6-2 or TRBV6-3 and TRBJ1-5; possible D gene TRBD1, 5 bases. Germline V gene data show CDR1 as MNHEY and CDR2 as SVGEGT. V lost 4 bases and J lost 3, with 16 bases in between. CDR3 length: 16 residues. The CDR3 DNA reads as TGTGCCAGCAGTTGGGACGGAGGCCATACCAATCAGCCCCAGCATTTT. This codes for CASSWDGGHTNQPQHF.

The CDR3 here is CASSQEGWNTEAFF. Written as DNA, the CDR3 is TGCGCCAGCAGCCAAGAAGGGTGGAACACTGAAGCTTTCTTT. The chain carries TRBV4-1 and TRBJ1-1; D gene ambiguous. The CDR3 runs 14 residues. V lost 0 bases, J lost 1 base, and 6 bases lay in between. The germline gives CDR1 MGHRA, CDR2 YSYEKL.

This rearrangement joins TRBV6-1 to TRBJ1-5; possible D gene TRBD1, 6 bases. The CDR3 length is 16 residues. CDR1 and CDR2 from the germline V gene are MNHNS and SASEGT. V was shortened by 0 bases and J by 4 bases, with 13 bases between the two germline ends. The CDR3 DNA reads TGTGCCAGCAGTGAAGCGGGGGCGCAGGGGAATCAGCCCCAGCATTTT. It codes for CASSEAGAQGNQPQHF.

Regarding this clone: Additional DNA sequences in this sample encode the identical CDR3. The rearrangement joins TRBV5-1 to TRBJ1-1; 8 bases align to TRBD1. The V and J ends lost 2 bases and 5 bases, in that order; junction bases with no gene match: 5. The CDR3 is 14 residues long. CDR1 is SGHRS, CDR2 YFSETQ, per germline. CDR3 DNA: TGCGCCAGCAGCTTAGGACAGGGAGGGACTGAAGCTTTCTTT. It is translated as CASSLGQGGTEAFF. The variable domain in full, with the rest retrieved from reference TRBV5-1 and TRBJ1-1, is KAGVTQTPRYLIKTRGQQVTLSCSPISGHRSVSWYQQTPGQGLQFLFEYFSETQRNKGNFPGRFSGRQFSNSRSEMNVSTLELGDSALYLCASSLGQGGTEAFFGQGTRLTVV.

The chain uses TRBV7-8 and TRBJ2-5, with D unclear. Trimming stripped 3 bases from V and 5 bases from J, with 4 bases between. Germline V gene sequence: CDR1 SGHVS, CDR2 FQNEAQ. The CDR3 contains 11 residues. The CDR3 is CASSFTETQYF. CDR3 DNA: TGTGCCAGCAGCTTTACTGAGACCCAGTACTTC. Filled out from reference TRBV7-8 and TRBJ2-5, the complete variable domain reads GAGVSQSPRYKVAKRGQDVALRCDPISGHVSLFWYQQALGQGPEFLTYFQNEAQLDKSGLPSDRFFAERPEGSVSTLKIQRTQQEDSAVYLCASSFTETQYFGPGTRLLVL.

Judged by abundance, this clone is medium-sized. The V and J genes are TRBV5-1 and TRBJ2-2, with D tentatively TRBD1 or TRBD2 (7 bases each). This CDR3 comprises 17 residues. V lost 2 bases and J lost 0, with 14 bases in between. CDR1 SGHRS and CDR2 YFSETQ come from the germline V gene. CDR3 protein: CASSLWEGASNTGELFF. Here the CDR3 DNA reads TGCGCCAGCAGCTTATGGGAGGGGGCTTCGAACACCGGGGAGCTGTTTTTT.

The chain has TRBV5-4 and TRBJ1-1, with D perhaps TRBD1 (5 bases). With 4 bases removed from V and 1 base from J, the gap between germline ends came to 14 bases. This CDR3 is built from 15 residues. The germline V gene encodes CDR1 SGHNT and CDR2 YYREEE (reference sequence). The CDR3 DNA reads TGTGCCAGCAGCACCGGGACGGTTTCGAACACTGAAGCTTTCTTT. Translated: CASSTGTVSNTEAFF.